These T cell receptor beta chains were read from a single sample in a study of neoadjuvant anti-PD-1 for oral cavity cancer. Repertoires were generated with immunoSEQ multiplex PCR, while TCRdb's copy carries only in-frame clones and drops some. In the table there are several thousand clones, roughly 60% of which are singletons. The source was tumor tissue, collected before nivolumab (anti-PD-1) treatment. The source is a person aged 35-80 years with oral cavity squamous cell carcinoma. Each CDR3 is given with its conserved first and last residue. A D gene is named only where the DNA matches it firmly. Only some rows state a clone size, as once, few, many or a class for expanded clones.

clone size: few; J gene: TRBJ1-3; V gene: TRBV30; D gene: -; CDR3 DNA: TGTGCCTGGACCCCCGTTGTTGTCTGGGCGGGAGCTGCTGGAAACACCATATATTTT; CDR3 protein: CAWTPVVVWAGAAGNTIYF
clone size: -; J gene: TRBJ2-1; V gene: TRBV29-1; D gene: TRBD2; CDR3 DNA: TGCAGCGTTGGTAGAAGCGGGAGCGCCATGGAGCAGTTCTTC; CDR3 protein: CSVGRSGSAMEQFF
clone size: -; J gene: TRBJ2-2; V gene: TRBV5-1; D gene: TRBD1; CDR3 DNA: TGCGCCAGCAGCTCATCCGGGACAGGGCTCACCGGGGAGCTGTTTTTT; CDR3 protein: CASSSSGTGLTGELFF
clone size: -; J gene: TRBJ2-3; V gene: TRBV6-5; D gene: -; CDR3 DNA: TGTGCCAGCAGTTACTTAGGAAGGCAAGATACGCAGTATTTT; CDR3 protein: CASSYLGRQDTQYF
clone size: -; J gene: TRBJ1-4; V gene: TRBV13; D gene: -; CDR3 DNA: TGTGCCAGCAGCTTAGGAGGGGCGGGTGAAAAACTGTTTTTT; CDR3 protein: CASSLGGAGEKLFF
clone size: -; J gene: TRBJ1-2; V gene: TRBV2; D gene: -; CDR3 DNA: TGTGCCAGCAGTCCTGGGACACTCTATGGCTACACCTTC; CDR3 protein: CASSPGTLYGYTF
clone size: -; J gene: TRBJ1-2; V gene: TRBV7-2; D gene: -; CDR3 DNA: TGTGCCAGCAGCTTAGGGGGTGTAGGGACATCTAACTATGGCTACACCTTC; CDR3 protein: CASSLGGVGTSNYGYTF
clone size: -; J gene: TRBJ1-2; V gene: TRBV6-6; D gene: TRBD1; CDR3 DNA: TGTGCCAGCAGTTTCCGTACAGGGGTCTATGGCTACACCTTC; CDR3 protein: CASSFRTGVYGYTF
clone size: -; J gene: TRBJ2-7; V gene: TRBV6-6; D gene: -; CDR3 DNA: TGTGCCAGCACAGGCTCTTTCGAGCAGTACTTC; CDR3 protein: CASTGSFEQYF
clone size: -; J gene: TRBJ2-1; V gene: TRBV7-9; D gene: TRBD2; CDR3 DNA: TGTGCCAGCAGCGCCGGGACTAGCGGGACGAATGAGCAGTTCTTC; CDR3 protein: CASSAGTSGTNEQFF
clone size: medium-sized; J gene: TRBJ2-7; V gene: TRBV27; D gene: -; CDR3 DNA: TGTGCCAGCAGTCCGTCAATGGGTCCCTACGAGCAGTACTTC; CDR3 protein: CASSPSMGPYEQYF
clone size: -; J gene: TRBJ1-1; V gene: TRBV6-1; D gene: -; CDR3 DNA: TGTGCCAGCAGTGTGGACAGCCTCCGAGGGAACACTGAAGCTTTCTTT; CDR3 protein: CASSVDSLRGNTEAFF
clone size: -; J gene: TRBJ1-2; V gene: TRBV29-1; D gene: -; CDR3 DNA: TGCAGCGTTGAAGTAGTAGGGGCGGGGGGCTACACCTTC; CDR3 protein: CSVEVVGAGGYTF
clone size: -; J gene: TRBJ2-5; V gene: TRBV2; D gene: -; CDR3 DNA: TGTGCCAGCAACGAACAGGGACAAGAGACCCAGTACTTC; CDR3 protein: CASNEQGQETQYF
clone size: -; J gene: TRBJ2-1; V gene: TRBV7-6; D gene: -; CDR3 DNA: TGTGCCAGCAGCGGGGGCTCCTACAATGAGCAGTTCTTC; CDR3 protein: CASSGGSYNEQFF
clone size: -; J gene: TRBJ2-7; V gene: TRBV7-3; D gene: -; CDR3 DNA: TGTGCCAGCAGCTTAGCGAGGGAAAGCTACGAGCAGTACTTC; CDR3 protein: CASSLARESYEQYF
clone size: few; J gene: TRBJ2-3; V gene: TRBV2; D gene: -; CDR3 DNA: TGTGCCAGCAGTGGCCCCAGGGGAGATACGCAGTATTTT; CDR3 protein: CASSGPRGDTQYF
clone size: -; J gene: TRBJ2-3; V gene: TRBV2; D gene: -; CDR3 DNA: TGTGCCAGCAGGACCACAGATACGCAGTATTTT; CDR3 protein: CASRTTDTQYF
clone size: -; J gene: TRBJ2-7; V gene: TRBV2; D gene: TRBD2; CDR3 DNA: TGTGCCAGCAGTCTGGATTCGGGAGCGGGAACAAAAAAGGAGCAGTACTTC; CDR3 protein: CASSLDSGAGTKKEQYF
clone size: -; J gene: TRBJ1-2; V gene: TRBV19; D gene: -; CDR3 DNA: TGTGCCAGTAGTACTTCAGGGGTAGCTAACTATGGCTACACCTTC; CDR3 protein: CASSTSGVANYGYTF
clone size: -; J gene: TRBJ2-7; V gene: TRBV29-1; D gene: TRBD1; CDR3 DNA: TGCAGCTTTTCCGGGACAGCACTCTACGAGCAGTACTTC; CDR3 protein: CSFSGTALYEQYF
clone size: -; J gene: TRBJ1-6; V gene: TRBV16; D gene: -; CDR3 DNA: TGTGCCAGCAGCCAAGACAGGCCCTTGGGTTCACCCCTCCACTTT; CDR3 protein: CASSQDRPLGSPLHF
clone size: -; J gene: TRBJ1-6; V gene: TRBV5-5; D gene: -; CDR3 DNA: TGTGCCAGCAGCTTTCAGGGTTCTAATTCACCCCTCCACTTT; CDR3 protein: CASSFQGSNSPLHF
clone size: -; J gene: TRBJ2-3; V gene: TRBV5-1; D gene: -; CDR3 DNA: TGCGCCAGCAGCTTGGCAAAAGTAGATACGCAGTATTTT; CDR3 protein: CASSLAKVDTQYF
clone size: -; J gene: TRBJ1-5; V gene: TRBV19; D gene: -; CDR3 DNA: TGTGCCAGTTGCCGGGACACTAATCAGCCCCAGCATTTT; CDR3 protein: CASCRDTNQPQHF
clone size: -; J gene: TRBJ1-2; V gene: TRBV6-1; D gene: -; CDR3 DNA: TGTGCCAGCAGTGAAGGGGGCTTCTATGGCTACACCTTC; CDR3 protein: CASSEGGFYGYTF
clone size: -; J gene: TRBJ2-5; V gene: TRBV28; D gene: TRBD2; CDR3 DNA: TGTGCCAGCAAGGGCCGCTTGGAGCGGCGGGGGAGGGAGACCCAGTACTTC; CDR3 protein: CASKGRLERRGRETQYF
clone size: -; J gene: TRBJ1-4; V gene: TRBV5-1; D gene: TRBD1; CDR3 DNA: TGCGCCAGCAGCTCGGACAGGGGACTTGAAAAACTGTTTTTT; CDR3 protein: CASSSDRGLEKLFF
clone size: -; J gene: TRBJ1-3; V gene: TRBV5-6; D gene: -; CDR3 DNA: TGTGCCAGCAGCTTGCGGACGGCCCCAGGAAACACCATATATTTT; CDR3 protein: CASSLRTAPGNTIYF
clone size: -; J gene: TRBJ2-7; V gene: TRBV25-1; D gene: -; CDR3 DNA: TGTGCCAGCAGGGGAGGACAGACGCCCTACGAGCAGTACTTC; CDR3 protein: CASRGGQTPYEQYF
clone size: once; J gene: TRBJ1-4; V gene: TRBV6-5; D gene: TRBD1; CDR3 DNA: TGTGCCAGCAGTCAGGGACAGATACTGTTTTTT; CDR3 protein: CASSQGQILFF
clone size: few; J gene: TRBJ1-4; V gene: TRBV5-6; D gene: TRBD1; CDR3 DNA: TGTGCCAGCAGCCTAGGGACAGGGATTAATGAAAAACTGTTTTTT; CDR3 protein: CASSLGTGINEKLFF
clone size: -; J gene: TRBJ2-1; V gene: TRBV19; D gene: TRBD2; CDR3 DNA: TGTGCCAGTAGTATGGGACTAGCGGGACGTGATGAGCAGTTCTTC; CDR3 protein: CASSMGLAGRDEQFF
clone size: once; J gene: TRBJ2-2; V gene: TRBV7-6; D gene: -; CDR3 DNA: TGTGCCAGCAGCTTAGCGTCGAACACCGGGGAGCTGTTTTTT; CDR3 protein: CASSLASNTGELFF
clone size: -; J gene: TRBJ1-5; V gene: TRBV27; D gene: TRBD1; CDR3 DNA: TGTGCCAGCAGTCCCGTCCTTCGCAGGGGGCTAGAGCAGCCCCAGCATTTT; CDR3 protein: CASSPVLRRGLEQPQHF
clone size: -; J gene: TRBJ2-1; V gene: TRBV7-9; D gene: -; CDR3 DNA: TGTGCCAGCAGACGCTCGGCGGAACCTTACAATGAGCAGTTCTTC; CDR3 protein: CASRRSAEPYNEQFF
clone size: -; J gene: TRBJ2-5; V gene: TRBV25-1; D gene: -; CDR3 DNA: TGTGCCAGCAGGCTACAGGGAGGAGAGACCCAGTACTTC; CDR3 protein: CASRLQGGETQYF
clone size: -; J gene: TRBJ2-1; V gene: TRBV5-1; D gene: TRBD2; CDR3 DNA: TGCGCCAGCAGCCCAACGCCGGGAGGCTCCTACAATGAGCAGTTCTTC; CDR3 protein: CASSPTPGGSYNEQFF
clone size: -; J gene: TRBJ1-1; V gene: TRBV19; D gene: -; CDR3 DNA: TGTGCCAGTAGTATGGGACTAGTTGGGACTGAAGCTTTCTTT; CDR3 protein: CASSMGLVGTEAFF
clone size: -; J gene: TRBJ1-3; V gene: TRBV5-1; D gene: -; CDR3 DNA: TGCGCCAGCAGCCCGGGTCTTGACTCTGGAAACACCATATATTTT; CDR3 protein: CASSPGLDSGNTIYF
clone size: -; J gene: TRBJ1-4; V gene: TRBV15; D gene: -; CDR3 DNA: TGTGCCACCAGCAAACAGGGCCACGGGCGGACTAATGAAAAACTGTTTTTT; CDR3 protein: CATSKQGHGRTNEKLFF
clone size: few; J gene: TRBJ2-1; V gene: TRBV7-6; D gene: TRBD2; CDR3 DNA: TGTGCCAGCAGCTCCTCCGGGACTAGAAATGGTGAGCAGTTCTTC; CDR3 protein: CASSSSGTRNGEQFF